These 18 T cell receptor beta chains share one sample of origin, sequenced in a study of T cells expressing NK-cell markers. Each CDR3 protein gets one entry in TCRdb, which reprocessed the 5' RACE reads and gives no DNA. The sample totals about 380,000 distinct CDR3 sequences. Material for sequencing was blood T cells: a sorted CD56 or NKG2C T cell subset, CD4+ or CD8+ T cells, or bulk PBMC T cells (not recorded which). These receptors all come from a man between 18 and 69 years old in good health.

The CDR3 spells CASSLKGGYTF. The chain recombines TRBV7-9 with TRBJ1-2. The CDR3 runs to 11 residues. CDR1 and CDR2 (germline): SEHNR, FQNEAQ (reference sequence).

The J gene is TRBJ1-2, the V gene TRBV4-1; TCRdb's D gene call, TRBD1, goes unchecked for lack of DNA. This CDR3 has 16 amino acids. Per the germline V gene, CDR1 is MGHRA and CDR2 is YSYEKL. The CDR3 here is CASSQDRTGRDYGYTF.

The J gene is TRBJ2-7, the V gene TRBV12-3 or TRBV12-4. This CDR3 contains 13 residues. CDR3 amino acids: CASSFRSLHEQYF.

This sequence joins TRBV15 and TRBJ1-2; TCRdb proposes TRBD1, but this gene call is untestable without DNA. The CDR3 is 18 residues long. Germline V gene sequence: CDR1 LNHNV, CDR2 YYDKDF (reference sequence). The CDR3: CATSRDQTQGAHNYGYTF.

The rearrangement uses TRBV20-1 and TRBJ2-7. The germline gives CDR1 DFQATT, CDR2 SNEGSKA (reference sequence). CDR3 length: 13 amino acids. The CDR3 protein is CSASFQTPYEQYF.

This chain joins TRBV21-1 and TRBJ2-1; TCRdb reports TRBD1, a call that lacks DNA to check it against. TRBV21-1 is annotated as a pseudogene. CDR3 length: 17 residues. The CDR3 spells CASSKRRRGVESDEQFF.

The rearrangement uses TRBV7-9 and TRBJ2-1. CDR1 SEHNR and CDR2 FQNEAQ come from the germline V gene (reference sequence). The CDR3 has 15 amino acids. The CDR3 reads CASSLAGGLRNEQFF.

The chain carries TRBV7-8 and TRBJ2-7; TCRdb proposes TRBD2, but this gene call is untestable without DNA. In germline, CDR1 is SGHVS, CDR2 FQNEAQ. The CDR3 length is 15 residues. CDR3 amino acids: CASSPVSGLSYEQYF.

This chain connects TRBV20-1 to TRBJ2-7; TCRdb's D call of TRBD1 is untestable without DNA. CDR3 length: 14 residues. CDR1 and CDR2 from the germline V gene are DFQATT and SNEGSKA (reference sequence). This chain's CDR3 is CSASPGQGGDEQYF.

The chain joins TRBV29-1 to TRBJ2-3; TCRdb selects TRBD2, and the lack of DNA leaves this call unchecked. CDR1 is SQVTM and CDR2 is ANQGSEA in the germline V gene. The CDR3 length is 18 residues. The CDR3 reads CSVEDRPLSQRITDTQYF.

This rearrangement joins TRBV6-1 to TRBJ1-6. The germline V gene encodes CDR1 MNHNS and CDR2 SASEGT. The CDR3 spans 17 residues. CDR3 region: CASRDSDYYVYNSPLHF.

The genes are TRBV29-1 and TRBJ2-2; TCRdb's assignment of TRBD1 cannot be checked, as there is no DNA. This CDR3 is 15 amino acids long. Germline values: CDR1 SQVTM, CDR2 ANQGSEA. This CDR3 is CSVVAGGLDTGELFF.

CDR3 in amino acids: CASSLAGTGGRYEQYF. This chain joins TRBV7-2 and TRBJ2-7; TCRdb's assignment of TRBD1 cannot be checked, as there is no DNA. The length of the CDR3 is 16 residues. The germline CDR1 and CDR2 sequences are SGHTA and FQGNSA.

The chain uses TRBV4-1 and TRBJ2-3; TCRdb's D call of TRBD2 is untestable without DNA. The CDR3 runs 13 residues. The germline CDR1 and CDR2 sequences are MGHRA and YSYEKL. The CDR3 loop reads CASSQSPPDTQYF.

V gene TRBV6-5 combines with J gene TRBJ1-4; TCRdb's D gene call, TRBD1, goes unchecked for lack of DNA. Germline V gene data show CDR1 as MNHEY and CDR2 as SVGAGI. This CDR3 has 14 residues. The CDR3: CASSLPPRGEKLFF.

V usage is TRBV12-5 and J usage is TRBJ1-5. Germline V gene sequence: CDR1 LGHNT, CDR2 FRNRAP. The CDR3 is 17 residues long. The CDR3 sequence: CASGLTSTADSNQPQHF.

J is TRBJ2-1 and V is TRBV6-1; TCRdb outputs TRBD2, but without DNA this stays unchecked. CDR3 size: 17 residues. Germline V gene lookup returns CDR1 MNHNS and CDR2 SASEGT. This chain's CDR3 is CASLNQPGLAGQNEQFF.

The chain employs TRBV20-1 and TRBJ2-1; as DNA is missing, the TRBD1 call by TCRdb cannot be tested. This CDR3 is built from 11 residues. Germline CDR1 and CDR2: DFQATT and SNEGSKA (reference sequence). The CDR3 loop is CSATGTFEQFF.